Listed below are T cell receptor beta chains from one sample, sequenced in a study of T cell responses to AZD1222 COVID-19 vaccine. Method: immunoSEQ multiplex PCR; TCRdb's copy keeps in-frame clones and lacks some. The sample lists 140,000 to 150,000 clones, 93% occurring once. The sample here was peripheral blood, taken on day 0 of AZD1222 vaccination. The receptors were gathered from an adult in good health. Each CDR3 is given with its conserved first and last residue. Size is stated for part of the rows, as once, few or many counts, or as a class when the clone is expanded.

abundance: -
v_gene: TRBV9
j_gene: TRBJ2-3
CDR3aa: CASSAVGAPSTDTQYF

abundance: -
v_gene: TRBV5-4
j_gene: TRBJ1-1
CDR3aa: CASSLSLLDAEAFF

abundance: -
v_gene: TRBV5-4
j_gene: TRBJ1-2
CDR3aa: CASSPTAGTGSTYGYTF

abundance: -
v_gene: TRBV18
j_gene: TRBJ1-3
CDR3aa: CASSPGNTIYF

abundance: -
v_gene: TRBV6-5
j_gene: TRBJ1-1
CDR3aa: CASSSNAGDWNTEAFF

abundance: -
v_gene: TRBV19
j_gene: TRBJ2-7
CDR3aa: CASSILPSRPSEQYF

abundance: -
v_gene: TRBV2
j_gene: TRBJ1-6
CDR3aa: CASLGGSSYNSPLHF

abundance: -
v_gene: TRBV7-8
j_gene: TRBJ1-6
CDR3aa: CASSGTGAYNSPLHF

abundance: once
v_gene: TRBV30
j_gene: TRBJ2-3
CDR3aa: CALGLADTQYF

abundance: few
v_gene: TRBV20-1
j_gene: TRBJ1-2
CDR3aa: CSASLDYGYTF

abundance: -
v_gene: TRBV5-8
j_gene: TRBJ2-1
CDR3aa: CASSLYQGASANEQFF

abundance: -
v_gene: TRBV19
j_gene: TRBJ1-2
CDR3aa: CASSRPGTYGYTF